This passage covers 21 T cell receptor beta chains from one sample sequenced in a study of T cell repertoires in cytomegalovirus infection (dated by TCRdb to the late 2010s). These reads were obtained on an Illumina HiSeq 1500. Clones were called with MiXCR by TCRdb after fastp trimmed the public reads at Q25, and only in-frame beta chains were retained. CDR3 protein duplicates are merged, each entry listing the most common genes and DNA. The sample has 300,000 to 450,000 distinct CDR3 sequences on record, around a sixth of them singletons. 8.7% of the sample is in the top ten clones. The specimen sequenced was PBMCs. The receptors originated from a human donor in good health (CMV status not recorded). Some clones in this sample may be carry-over from other donors' samples.

This clonotype was seen only a few times. A clone one base away is much larger, so this may be a read error. The chain combines TRBV7-9 with TRBJ2-3, with D unresolved. The germline V gene encodes CDR1 SEHNR and CDR2 FQNEAQ (reference sequence). Trimming took 1 base from V and 6 from J, leaving 5 bases between them. The CDR3 has 12 amino acids. CDR3 DNA: TGTGCCAGCAGCTTAGACTTTGATACGCAGTATTTT. It is translated as CASSLDFDTQYF. Drawing the rest from reference TRBV7-9 and TRBJ2-3, the complete variable domain is DTGVSQNPRHKITKRGQNVTFRCDPISEHNRLYWYRQTLGQGPEFLTYFQNEAQLEKSRLLSDRFSAERPKGSFSTLEIQRTEQGDSAMYLCASSLDFDTQYFGPGTRLTVL.

The table lists this clonotype with many counts. The rearrangement joins TRBV7-2 to TRBJ1-2, with no clear D. The CDR3 length is 20 residues. Germline lookup yields CDR1 SGHTA and CDR2 FQGNSA. V lost 3 bases and J 7 bases, leaving 33 bases between the germline ends. The CDR3 DNA reads as TGTGCCAGCAGCTTGGTGTTTTACAGATTTCGATCCTCTAGACTCACTGGCTACACCTTC. Its protein is CASSLVFYRFRSSRLTGYTF.

The CDR3, as DNA: TGCAGTGCCCCGGGACAGGGAATCACTGAAGCTTTCTTT. It is translated as CSAPGQGITEAFF. The genes are TRBV20-1 and TRBJ1-1, with 9 positions matching TRBD1. Per germline, CDR1 DFQATT and CDR2 SNEGSKA (reference sequence). After removal of 6 bases from V and 4 bases from J, the junction contained 6 bases not matched to a gene. The CDR3 spans 13 residues.

Only a few counts were recorded for this clonotype. The chain is built from TRBV5-4 and TRBJ2-1, with D possibly being TRBD2 (6 bases). The CDR3 consists of 12 residues. Germline values: CDR1 SGHNT, CDR2 YYREEE (reference sequence). Between the trimmed V and J ends, which lost 4 bases and 8 bases, there was a span of 10 bases. This CDR3 reads CASSGRSDEQFF. DNA for the CDR3: TGTGCCAGCAGCGGGAGGTCGGATGAGCAGTTCTTC.

The chain has TRBV28 and TRBJ2-5, with D unclear. The germline V gene encodes CDR1 MDHEN and CDR2 SYDVKM. The CDR3 is 13 residues long. V gave up 8 bases and J gave up 1 base, with 11 bases separating them. CDR3 in amino acids: CASHGPGQETQYF. The CDR3, as DNA: TGTGCCAGCCACGGTCCCGGCCAAGAGACCCAGTACTTC. Combining the CDR3 with reference TRBV28 and TRBJ2-5 gives the whole variable domain DVKVTQSSRYLVKRTGEKVFLECVQDMDHENMFWYRQDPGLGLRLIYFSYDVKMKEKGDIPEGYSVSREKKERFSLILESASTNQTSMYLCASHGPGQETQYFGPGTRLLVL.

The chain carries TRBV5-1 and TRBJ2-2; 14 nucleotides align to TRBD2. V trimming: 4 bases; J trimming: 7 bases; junction bases outside the gene matches: 6. The CDR3 extends over 16 amino acids. In germline, CDR1 is SGHRS, CDR2 YFSETQ. CDR3 residues: CASSAGLAGAVGELFF. As DNA, the CDR3 is TGCGCCAGCAGCGCGGGACTAGCGGGAGCCGTCGGGGAGCTGTTTTTT.

This clonotype showed up just a few times. The chain couples TRBV7-9 to TRBJ1-2, with D hard to call. The germline gives CDR1 SEHNR, CDR2 FQNEAQ (reference sequence). This CDR3 contains 12 residues. The V end was cut by 3 bases, the J end by 5 bases, with 7 bases between. The CDR3 region has the DNA TGTGCCAGCAGCTTTGTCGCTTATGGCTACACCTTC. Translated: CASSFVAYGYTF. Supplemented by reference TRBV7-9 and TRBJ1-2, the full variable domain reads DTGVSQNPRHKITKRGQNVTFRCDPISEHNRLYWYRQTLGQGPEFLTYFQNEAQLEKSRLLSDRFSAERPKGSFSTLEIQRTEQGDSAMYLCASSFVAYGYTFGSGTRLTVV.

J is TRBJ2-3 and V is TRBV6-2 or TRBV6-3, with 8 positions matching TRBD1. Looked up from germline, CDR1 is MNHEY and CDR2 is SVGEGT. The CDR3 is 16 amino acids. Losses at the gene ends were 5 bases for V and 0 bases for J; bases not matched to a gene: 7. CDR3: CASSRSTGASTDTQYF. Written as DNA, the CDR3 is TGTGCCAGCAGTCGCTCGACAGGGGCTAGCACAGATACGCAGTATTTT.

This clonotype has a count of ten or more. This chain links TRBV6-2 or TRBV6-3 with TRBJ1-2; D possibly corresponds to TRBD1 (6 bases). Germline V gene sequence: CDR1 MNHEY, CDR2 SVGEGT. This CDR3 contains 13 residues. Trimming cost V 11 bases and J 6 bases, with 19 bases left between them. The CDR3 DNA is TGTGCCGGGGGCCGGGATTCCTTCGATGGCTACACCTTC. Its translation: CAGGRDSFDGYTF.

This clonotype was counted only a few times. The V call is TRBV7-2, the J call TRBJ2-2; D is undetermined. Germline loops: CDR1 SGHTA, CDR2 FQGNSA. Deletions cut 1 base from V and 6 bases from J, with 15 bases between. The CDR3 covers 16 residues. DNA of the CDR3: TGTGCCAGCAGCTTAGGGGTCGAATCGATCCCCGGGGAGCTGTTTTTT. Protein: CASSLGVESIPGELFF.

In its sample, this clonotype was seen many times. The chain couples TRBV19 to TRBJ2-4; D remains ambiguous. This CDR3 comprises 13 residues. Trimming removed 4 bases at V and 7 bases at J, with 11 bases between. The germline V gene encodes CDR1 LNHDA and CDR2 SQIVND (reference sequence). The CDR3 DNA reads as TGTGCCAGTAGTAGCACCGCGAGGAACATTCAGTACTTC. It yields the protein CASSSTARNIQYF. Complete variable domain (other parts from reference TRBV19 and TRBJ2-4): DGGITQSPKYLFRKEGQNVTLSCEQNLNHDAMYWYRQDPGQGLRLIYYSQIVNDFQKGDIAEGYSVSREKKESFPLTVTSAQKNPTAFYLCASSSTARNIQYFGAGTRLSVL.

This chain links TRBV11-3 with TRBJ2-2; D is unclear. The CDR3 length is 12 residues. Germline assignment: CDR1 SGHNT and CDR2 YENEEA. Deletions cut 3 bases from V and 6 bases from J, with 5 bases between. CDR3 sequence: CASSFEAGELFF. The CDR3 DNA reads TGTGCCAGCAGCTTTGAGGCCGGGGAGCTGTTTTTT.

This clonotype was detected ten times or more. The rearrangement joins TRBV7-2 to TRBJ2-5, with D possibly being TRBD1 (5 bases). CDR1 and CDR2 from the germline V gene are SGHTA and FQGNSA. V was shortened by 10 bases and J by 3 bases, with 15 bases between the two germline ends. The CDR3 has 13 residues. Here the CDR3 DNA reads TGTGCCAACCCGACAGCGTATGAAGAGACCCAGTACTTC. Translating gives CANPTAYEETQYF.

This chain connects TRBV19 to TRBJ2-1; 12 bases line up with TRBD2. Unmatched junction bases numbered 11, after V lost 4 bases and J lost 10 bases. The germline V gene encodes CDR1 LNHDA and CDR2 SQIVND (reference sequence). CDR3 length: 16 residues. Here the CDR3 DNA reads TGTGCCAGTAGTAACGAACCGACTAGCGGGAGTGTGGAGCAGTTCTTC. It is translated as CASSNEPTSGSVEQFF.

The rearrangement links TRBV29-1 to TRBJ2-1; TRBD2 matches at 7 bases. Germline CDR1 reads SQVTM; CDR2 reads ANQGSEA. V dropped 7 bases and J dropped 4; count of bases not matched to a gene: 13. The CDR3 runs 15 residues. The CDR3: CSAVLWDYKYNEQFF. The CDR3 nucleotides are TGCAGCGCTGTTTTATGGGACTATAAATACAATGAGCAGTTCTTC.

This clonotype was counted at least ten times. Germline is not matched at one junction end, which may reflect a read error. This chain links TRBV7-2 with TRBJ1-2; D is unresolved. In germline, CDR1 is SGHTA, CDR2 FQGNSA. This CDR3 has 10 residues. The chain's CDR3 is CASSSTSPSF. DNA of the CDR3: TGTGCCAGCAGCTCCACTAGCCCGAGCTTC.

This clonotype showed up just a few times. This chain links TRBV18 with TRBJ2-5; D unclear. Germline V gene lookup returns CDR1 KGHSH and CDR2 LQKENI. V was clipped by 5 bases and J by 2 bases, with 9 bases between them. This CDR3 has 13 residues. The CDR3 nucleotides are TGTGCCAGCTCAATAACAGCTCAAGAGACCCAGTACTTC. It specifies CASSITAQETQYF.

The chain couples TRBV28 to TRBJ1-6, with D uncertain. The CDR3 loop spans 14 amino acids. Per the germline V gene, CDR1 is MDHEN and CDR2 is SYDVKM. Trimming took 8 bases from V and 0 from J, leaving 8 bases between them. The CDR3 spells CASGSSSYNSPLHF. The DNA for the CDR3 is TGTGCCAGCGGCAGCAGCTCCTATAATTCACCCCTCCACTTT.

In the case of this clonotype: Its ends do not fully match the called genes, so a read error is possible. The chain is built from TRBV6-5 and TRBJ1-2; 8 bases line up with TRBD1. Germline V gene data show CDR1 as MNHEY and CDR2 as SVGAGI. This CDR3 is built from 14 residues. CDR3 in DNA: TGTGCCAGCAGTTATACAGGGGGATCCTATGGCTACGCCTTC. Protein: CASSYTGGSYGYAF.

This clonotype appeared a few times. This chain links TRBV6-2 or TRBV6-3 with TRBJ2-3; TRBD1 or TRBD2 may be the D gene (5 bases each). V lost 7 bases, J lost 5 bases, and 13 bases lay in between. Germline V gene data show CDR1 as MNHEY and CDR2 as SVGEGT. There are 13 residues in the CDR3. CDR3 loop: CASKRQGGDTQYF. CDR3 sequence (DNA): TGTGCCAGCAAGCGGCAGGGTGGAGATACGCAGTATTTT.

The chain combines TRBV4-1 with TRBJ2-3; TRBD2 matches 12 bases. CDR3 length: 17 amino acids. Germline-derived CDR1 and CDR2 are MGHRA and YSYEKL. The junction had 9 bases not matched to a gene; V was cut back by 4 bases and J by 4 bases. In DNA form, the CDR3 reads TGCGCCAGCAGCCGCGGACTAGCGGGAAACTTGGCAGATACGCAGTATTTT. Its protein is CASSRGLAGNLADTQYF.